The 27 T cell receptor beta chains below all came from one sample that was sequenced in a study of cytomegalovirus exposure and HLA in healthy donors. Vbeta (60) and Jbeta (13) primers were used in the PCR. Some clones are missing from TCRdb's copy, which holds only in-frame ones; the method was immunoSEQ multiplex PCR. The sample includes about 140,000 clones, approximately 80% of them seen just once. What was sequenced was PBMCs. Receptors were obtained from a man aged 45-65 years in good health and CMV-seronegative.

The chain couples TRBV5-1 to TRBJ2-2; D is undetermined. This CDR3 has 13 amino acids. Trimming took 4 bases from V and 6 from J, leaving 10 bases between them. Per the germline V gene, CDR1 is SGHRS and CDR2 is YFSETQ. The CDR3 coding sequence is TGCGCCAGCAGCCTCGAGGTGGCCGGGGAGCTGTTTTTT. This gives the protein CASSLEVAGELFF.

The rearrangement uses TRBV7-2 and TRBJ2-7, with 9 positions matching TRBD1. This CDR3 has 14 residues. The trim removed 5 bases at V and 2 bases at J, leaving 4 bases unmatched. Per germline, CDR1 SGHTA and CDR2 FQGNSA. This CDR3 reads CASSPGQGPYEQYF. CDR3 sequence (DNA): TGTGCCAGCAGCCCGGGACAGGGCCCCTACGAGCAGTACTTC.

CDR3 DNA: TGTGCCACTCGTCTAAGCGGGAGAGAGACCCAGTACTTC. This codes for CATRLSGRETQYF. The chain combines TRBV6-5 with TRBJ2-5; TRBD2 matches at 8 bases. The CDR3 is 13 amino acids. Germline V gives CDR1 MNHEY, CDR2 SVGAGI. After removal of 10 bases from V and 4 bases from J, the junction contained 8 bases not matched to a gene.

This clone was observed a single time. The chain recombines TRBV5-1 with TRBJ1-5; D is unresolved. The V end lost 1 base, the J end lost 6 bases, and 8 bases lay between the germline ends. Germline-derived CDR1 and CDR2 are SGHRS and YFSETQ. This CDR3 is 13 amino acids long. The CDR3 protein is CASSLRGPQPQHF. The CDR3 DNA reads TGCGCCAGCAGCTTGCGGGGTCCTCAGCCCCAGCATTTT.

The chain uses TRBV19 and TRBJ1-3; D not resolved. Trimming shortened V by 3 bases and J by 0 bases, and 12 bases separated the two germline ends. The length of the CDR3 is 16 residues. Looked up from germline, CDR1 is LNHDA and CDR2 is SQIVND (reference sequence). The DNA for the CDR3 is TGTGCCAGTAGTATTCCAGGAAAGAGCTCTGGAAACACCATATATTTT. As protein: CASSIPGKSSGNTIYF.

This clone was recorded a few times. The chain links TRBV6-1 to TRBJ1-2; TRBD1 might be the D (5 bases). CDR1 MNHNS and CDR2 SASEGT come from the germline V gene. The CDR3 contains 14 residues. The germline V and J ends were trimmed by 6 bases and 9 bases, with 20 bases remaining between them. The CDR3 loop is CASRAPGGEDSYTF. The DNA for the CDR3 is TGTGCCAGCAGGGCTCCGGGAGGGGAAGATAGCTACACCTTC.

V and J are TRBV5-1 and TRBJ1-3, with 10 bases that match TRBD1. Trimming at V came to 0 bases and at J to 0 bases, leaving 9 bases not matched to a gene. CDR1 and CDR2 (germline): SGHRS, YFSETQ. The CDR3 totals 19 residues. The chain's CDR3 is CASSLGTGGSMSSGNTIYF. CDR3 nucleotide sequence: TGCGCCAGCAGCTTGGGGACAGGGGGGTCGATGTCCTCTGGAAACACCATATATTTT. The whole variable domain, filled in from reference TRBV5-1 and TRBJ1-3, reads KAGVTQTPRYLIKTRGQQVTLSCSPISGHRSVSWYQQTPGQGLQFLFEYFSETQRNKGNFPGRFSGRQFSNSRSEMNVSTLELGDSALYLCASSLGTGGSMSSGNTIYFGEGSWLTVV.

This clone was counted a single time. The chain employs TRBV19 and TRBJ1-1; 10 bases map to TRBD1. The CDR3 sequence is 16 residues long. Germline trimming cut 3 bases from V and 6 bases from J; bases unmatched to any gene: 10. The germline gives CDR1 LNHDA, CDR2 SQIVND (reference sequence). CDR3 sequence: CASSMDPGQGLSEAFF. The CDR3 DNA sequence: TGTGCCAGTAGTATGGATCCGGGACAGGGGCTTTCTGAAGCTTTCTTT.

CDR3 region: CASSPDRGNEQFF. For the CDR3, the DNA is TGTGCCAGCAGCCCCGACAGGGGTAATGAGCAGTTCTTC. The chain is built from TRBV5-4 and TRBJ2-1, with TRBD1 matching over 8 bases. This CDR3 is 13 amino acids long. Germline V gives CDR1 SGHNT, CDR2 YYREEE (reference sequence). The V segment lost 4 bases and the J segment 7 bases; nucleotides outside the gene matches: 4.

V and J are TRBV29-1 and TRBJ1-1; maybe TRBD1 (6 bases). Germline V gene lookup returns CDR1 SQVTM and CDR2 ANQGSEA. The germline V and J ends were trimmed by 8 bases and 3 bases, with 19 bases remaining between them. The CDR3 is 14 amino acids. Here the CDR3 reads CSCDYRTADTEAFF. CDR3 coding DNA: TGCAGCTGTGATTATAGGACAGCCGACACTGAAGCTTTCTTT. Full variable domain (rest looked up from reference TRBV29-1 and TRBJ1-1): SAVISQKPSRDICQRGTSLTIQCQVDSQVTMMFWYRQQPGQSLTLIATANQGSEATYESGFVIDKFPISRPNLTFSTLTVSNMSPEDSSIYLCSCDYRTADTEAFFGQGTRLTVV.

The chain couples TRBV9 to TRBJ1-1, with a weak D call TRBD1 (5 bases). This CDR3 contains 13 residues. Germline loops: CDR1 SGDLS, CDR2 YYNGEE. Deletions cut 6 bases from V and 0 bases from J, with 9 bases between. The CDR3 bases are TGTGCCAGCACACAGGATCTGAACACTGAAGCTTTCTTT. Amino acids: CASTQDLNTEAFF. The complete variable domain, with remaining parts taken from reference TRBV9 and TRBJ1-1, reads DSGVTQTPKHLITATGQRVTLRCSPRSGDLSVYWYQQSLDQGLQFLIQYYNGEERAKGNILERFSAQQFPDLHSELNLSSLELGDSALYFCASTQDLNTEAFFGQGTRLTVV.

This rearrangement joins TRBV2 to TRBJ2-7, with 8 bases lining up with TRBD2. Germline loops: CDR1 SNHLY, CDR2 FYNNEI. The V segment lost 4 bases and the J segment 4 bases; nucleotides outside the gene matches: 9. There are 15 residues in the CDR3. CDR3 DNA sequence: TGTGCCAGCAGTGGCGACCTAGCGGGCACTTACGAGCAGTACTTC. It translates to CASSGDLAGTYEQYF.

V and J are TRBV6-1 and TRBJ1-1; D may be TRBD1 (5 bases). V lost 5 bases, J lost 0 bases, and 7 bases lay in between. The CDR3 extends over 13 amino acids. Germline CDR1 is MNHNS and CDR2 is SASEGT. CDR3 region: CASSPTVNTEAFF. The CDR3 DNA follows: TGTGCCAGCAGTCCGACAGTGAACACTGAAGCTTTCTTT.

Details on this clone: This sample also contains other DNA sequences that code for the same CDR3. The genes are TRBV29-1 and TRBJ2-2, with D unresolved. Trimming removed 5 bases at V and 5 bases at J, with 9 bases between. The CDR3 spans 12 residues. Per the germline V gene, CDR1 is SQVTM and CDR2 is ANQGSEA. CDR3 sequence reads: CSVLRGTGELFF. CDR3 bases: TGCAGCGTTCTGCGTGGTACCGGGGAGCTGTTTTTT.

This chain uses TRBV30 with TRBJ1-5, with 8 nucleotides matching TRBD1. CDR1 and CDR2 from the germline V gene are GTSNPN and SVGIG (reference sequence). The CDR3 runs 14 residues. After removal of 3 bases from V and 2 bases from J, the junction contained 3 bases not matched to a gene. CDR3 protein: CAWSPTGGNQPQHF. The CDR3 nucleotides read TGTGCCTGGAGCCCGACAGGGGGCAATCAGCCCCAGCATTTT.

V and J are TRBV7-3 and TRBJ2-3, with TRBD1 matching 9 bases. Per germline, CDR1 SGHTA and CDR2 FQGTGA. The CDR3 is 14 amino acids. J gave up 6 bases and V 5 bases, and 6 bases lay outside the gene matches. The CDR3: CASSRTGGADTQYF. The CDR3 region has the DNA TGTGCCAGCAGCCGAACAGGGGGCGCGGATACGCAGTATTTT.

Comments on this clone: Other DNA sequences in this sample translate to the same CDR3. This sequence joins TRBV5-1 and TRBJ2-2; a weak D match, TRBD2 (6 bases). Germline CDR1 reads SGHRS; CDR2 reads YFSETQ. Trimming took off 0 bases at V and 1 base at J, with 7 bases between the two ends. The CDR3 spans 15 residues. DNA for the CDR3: TGCGCCAGCAGCTTGGCGGGACTGAACACCGGGGAGCTGTTTTTT. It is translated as CASSLAGLNTGELFF.

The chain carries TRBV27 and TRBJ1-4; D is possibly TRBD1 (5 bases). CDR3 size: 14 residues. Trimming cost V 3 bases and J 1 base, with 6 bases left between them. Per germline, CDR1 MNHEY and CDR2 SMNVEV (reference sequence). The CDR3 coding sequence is TGTGCCAGCAGTTTCAGGGAAACTAATGAAAAACTGTTTTTT. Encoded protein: CASSFRETNEKLFF.

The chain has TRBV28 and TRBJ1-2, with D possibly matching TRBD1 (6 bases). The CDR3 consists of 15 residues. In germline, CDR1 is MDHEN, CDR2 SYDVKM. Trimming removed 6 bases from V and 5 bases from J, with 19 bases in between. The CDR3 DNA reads TGTGCCAGCAGCGTCCCAACCGGGACACAGTATGGCTACACCTTC. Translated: CASSVPTGTQYGYTF.

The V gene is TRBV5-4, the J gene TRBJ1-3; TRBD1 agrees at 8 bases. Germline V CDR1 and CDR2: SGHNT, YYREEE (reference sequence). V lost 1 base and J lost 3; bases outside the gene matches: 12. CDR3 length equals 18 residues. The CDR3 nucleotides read TGTGCCAGCAGCTTGAGCCCAGGCAGGGGGCGGATTGGAAACACCATATATTTT. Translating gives CASSLSPGRGRIGNTIYF.

CDR3 coding DNA: TGCGCCAGCAGCTCCACAGGGAGTACGGCAAATGAGCAGTTCTTC. Translated, it gives CASSSTGSTANEQFF. The V call is TRBV5-1, the J call TRBJ2-1; D might be TRBD1 (6 bases). The V gene's germline CDR1 is SGHRS and CDR2 YFSETQ. This CDR3 has 15 residues. Trimming removed 3 bases at V and 7 bases at J, with 17 bases between.

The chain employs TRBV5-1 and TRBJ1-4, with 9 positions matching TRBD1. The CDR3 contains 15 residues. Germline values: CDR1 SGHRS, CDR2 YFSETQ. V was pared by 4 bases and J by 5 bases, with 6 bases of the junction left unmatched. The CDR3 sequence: CASSTTGGYNEKLFF. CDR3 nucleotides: TGCGCCAGCAGCACAACAGGGGGCTACAATGAAAAACTGTTTTTT.

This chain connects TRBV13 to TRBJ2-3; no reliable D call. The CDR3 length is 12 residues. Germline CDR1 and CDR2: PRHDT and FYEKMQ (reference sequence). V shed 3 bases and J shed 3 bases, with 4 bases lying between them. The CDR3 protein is CASSFPTDTQYF. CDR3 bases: TGTGCCAGCAGCTTTCCGACAGATACGCAGTATTTT. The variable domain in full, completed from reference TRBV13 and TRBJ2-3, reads AAGVIQSPRHLIKEKRETATLKCYPIPRHDTVYWYQQGPGQDPQFLISFYEKMQSDKGSIPDRFSAQQFSDYHSELNMSSLELGDSALYFCASSFPTDTQYFGPGTRLTVL.

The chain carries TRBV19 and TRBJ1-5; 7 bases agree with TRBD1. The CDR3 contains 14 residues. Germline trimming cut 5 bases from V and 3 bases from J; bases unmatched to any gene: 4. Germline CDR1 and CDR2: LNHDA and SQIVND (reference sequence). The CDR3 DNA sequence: TGTGCCAGTAGTTTACAGGGGTACAATCAGCCCCAGCATTTT. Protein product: CASSLQGYNQPQHF.

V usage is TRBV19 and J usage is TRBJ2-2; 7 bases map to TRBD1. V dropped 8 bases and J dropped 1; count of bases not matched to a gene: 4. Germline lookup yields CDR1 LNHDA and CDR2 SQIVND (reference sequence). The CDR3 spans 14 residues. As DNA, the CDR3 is TGTGCCAGTGAACGGACAGGGAACACCGGGGAGCTGTTTTTT. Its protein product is CASERTGNTGELFF.

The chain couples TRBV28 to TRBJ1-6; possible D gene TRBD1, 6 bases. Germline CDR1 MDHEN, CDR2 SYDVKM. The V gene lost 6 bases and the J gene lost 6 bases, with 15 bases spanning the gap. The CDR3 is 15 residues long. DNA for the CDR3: TGTGCCAGCAGCTCCGGACAGATTATTAATTCACCCCTCCACTTT. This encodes CASSSGQIINSPLHF. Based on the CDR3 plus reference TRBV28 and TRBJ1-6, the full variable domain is DVKVTQSSRYLVKRTGEKVFLECVQDMDHENMFWYRQDPGLGLRLIYFSYDVKMKEKGDIPEGYSVSREKKERFSLILESASTNQTSMYLCASSSGQIINSPLHFGNGTRLTVT.

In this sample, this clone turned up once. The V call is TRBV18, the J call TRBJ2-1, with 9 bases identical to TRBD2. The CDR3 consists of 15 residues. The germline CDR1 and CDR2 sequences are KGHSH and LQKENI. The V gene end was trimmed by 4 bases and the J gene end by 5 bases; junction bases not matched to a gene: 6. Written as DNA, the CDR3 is TGTGCCAGCTCACGTGGAGCGGGAGGCAACAATGAGCAGTTCTTC. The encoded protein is CASSRGAGGNNEQFF.